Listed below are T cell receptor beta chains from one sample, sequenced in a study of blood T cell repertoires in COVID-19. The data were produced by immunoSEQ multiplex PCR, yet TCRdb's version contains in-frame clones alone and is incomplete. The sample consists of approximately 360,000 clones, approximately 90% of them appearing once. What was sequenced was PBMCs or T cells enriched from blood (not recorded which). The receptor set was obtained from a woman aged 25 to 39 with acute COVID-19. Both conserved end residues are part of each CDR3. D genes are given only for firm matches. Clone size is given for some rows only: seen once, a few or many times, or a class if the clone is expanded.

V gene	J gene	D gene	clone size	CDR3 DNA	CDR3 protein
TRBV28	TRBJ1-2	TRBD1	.	TGTGCCAGCAGTCCCAGTTCAATTGGACAGGGAGACTACACCTTC	CASSPSSIGQGDYTF
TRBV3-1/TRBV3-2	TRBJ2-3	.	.	TGTGCCAGCAGCCCTACCGGGACTGGGGGCACAGATACGCAGTATTTT	CASSPTGTGGTDTQYF
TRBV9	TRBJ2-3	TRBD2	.	TGTGCCAGCAGCGTAGTGGCGGGGGGGCACACAGATACGCAGTATTTT	CASSVVAGGHTDTQYF
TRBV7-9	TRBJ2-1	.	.	TGTGCCAGCAGCTTAAAGGGACTGGGCCCCAATGAGCAGTTCTTC	CASSLKGLGPNEQFF
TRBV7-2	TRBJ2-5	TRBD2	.	TGTGCCAGCAGCGCCATTAGCGGGGGGGCGGAGACCCAGTACTTC	CASSAISGGAETQYF
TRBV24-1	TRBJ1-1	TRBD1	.	TGTGCCACCAGTGACCCGGGACAGGGAGACACTGAAGCTTTCTTT	CATSDPGQGDTEAFF
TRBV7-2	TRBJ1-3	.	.	TGTGCCAGCAGCCAATGGACAGACTCTGGAAACACCATATATTTT	CASSQWTDSGNTIYF
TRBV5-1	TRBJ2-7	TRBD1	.	TGCGCCAGCAGCTTGGGGTGGTGGGGCACAGGGGCACACGAGCAGTACTTC	CASSLGWWGTGAHEQYF
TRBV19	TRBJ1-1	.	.	TGTGCCAGTAGTACCGCACAGGGTTCGACTCCTGAAGCTTTCTTT	CASSTAQGSTPEAFF
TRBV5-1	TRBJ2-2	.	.	TGCGCCAGCAGCTTGGCAGGGACCGGGGAGCTGTTTTTT	CASSLAGTGELFF
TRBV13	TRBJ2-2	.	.	TGTGCCAGCAGCTTATTGGGCAGGATGAAGGACACCGGGGAGCTGTTTTTT	CASSLLGRMKDTGELFF
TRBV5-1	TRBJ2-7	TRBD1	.	TGCGCCAGCAGCTCCCGAGGGACAGGGAACTCCTACGAGCAGTACTTC	CASSSRGTGNSYEQYF
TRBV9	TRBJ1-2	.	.	TGTGCCAGCAGCCGCCCTGGAGTGATCCCCGTCTATGGCTACACCTTC	CASSRPGVIPVYGYTF
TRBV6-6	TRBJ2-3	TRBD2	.	TGTGCCAGCAGTCGACTAGCGGGGGCTAGCACAGATACGCAGTATTTT	CASSRLAGASTDTQYF
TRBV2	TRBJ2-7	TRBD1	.	TGTGCCAGCTTGGCAGGGGGCTGGGAGCAGTACTTC	CASLAGGWEQYF
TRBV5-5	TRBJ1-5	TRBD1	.	TGTGCCAGCAGCTTCCTCGGGACAGGTAGCAATCAGCCCCAGCATTTT	CASSFLGTGSNQPQHF
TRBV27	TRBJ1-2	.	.	TGTGCCAGCGGCGCGGGTTGGGCGAGACCCGGCAACTATGGCTACACCTTC	CASGAGWARPGNYGYTF
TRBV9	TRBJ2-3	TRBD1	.	TGTGCCAGCAGCCTCGGGACAGGCATCACAGATACGCAGTATTTT	CASSLGTGITDTQYF
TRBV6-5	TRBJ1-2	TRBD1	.	TGTGCCAGCACTAAGAGGGGGCTTCATGGCTACACCTTC	CASTKRGLHGYTF
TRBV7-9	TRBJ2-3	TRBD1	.	TGTGCCAGCAGCTTATTGGACAGGGGGAAGTATTTT	CASSLLDRGKYF
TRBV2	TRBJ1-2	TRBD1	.	TGTGCCAGCACCGTGGGACAGGTCTATGGCTACACCTTC	CASTVGQVYGYTF
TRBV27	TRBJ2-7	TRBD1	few	TGTGCCAGCAGTTTTCGGGACAGTACTGCGTACGAGCAGTACTTC	CASSFRDSTAYEQYF
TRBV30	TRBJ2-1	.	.	TGTGCCTGGAGTCAGGGACACCTCTACAATGAGCAGTTCTTC	CAWSQGHLYNEQFF
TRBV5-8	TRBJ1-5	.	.	TGTGCCAGCAGCCCTAGGTCCAGATTCAATCAGCCCCAGCATTTT	CASSPRSRFNQPQHF
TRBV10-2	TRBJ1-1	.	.	TGCGCCAGCAGTGAGGTGAGGGCATCGACTGAAGCTTTCTTT	CASSEVRASTEAFF
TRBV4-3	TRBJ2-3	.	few	TGCGCCAGCAGCCAAGATACGGACTTCACAGATACGCAGTATTTT	CASSQDTDFTDTQYF